Presented here are 26 T cell receptor beta chains from one specimen sequenced in a study of T cell responses to AZD1222 COVID-19 vaccine. Assay: immunoSEQ multiplex PCR; the TCRdb copy retains only in-frame clones and omits some. Of around 120,000 clones listed, approximately 87% are singletons. The source material was peripheral blood, sampled on day 0 of AZD1222 vaccination. These receptors were collected from an adult in good health.

This rearrangement joins TRBV2 to TRBJ1-5, with D perhaps TRBD1 (6 bases). CDR3 length: 14 residues. V was trimmed by 6 bases and J by 4 bases, leaving 13 bases between them. Per the germline V gene, CDR1 is SNHLY and CDR2 is FYNNEI. The CDR3 nucleotides read TGTGCCAGCAGGGGGATAACAGGGAATCAGCCCCAGCATTTT. It encodes CASRGITGNQPQHF.

The rearrangement links TRBV9 to TRBJ1-1; unclear D gene. V dropped 4 bases and J dropped 5 bases, with 18 bases sitting between them. Germline lookup yields CDR1 SGDLS and CDR2 YYNGEE. The CDR3 spans 15 residues. The CDR3, as DNA: TGTGCCAGCAGCCCCCCTCCGGGAGATCGGACTGAAGCTTTCTTT. Protein product: CASSPPPGDRTEAFF.

The chain recombines TRBV5-1 with TRBJ1-5; D is undetermined. The CDR3 runs 14 residues. The germline CDR1 and CDR2 sequences are SGHRS and YFSETQ. V was clipped by 5 bases and J by 0 bases, with 9 bases between them. CDR3 DNA: TGCGCCAGCAGGCTTGATCATAGCAATCAGCCCCAGCATTTT. It translates to CASRLDHSNQPQHF.

This clone was recorded once. The chain employs TRBV7-2 and TRBJ2-7; tentative D call: TRBD2 (6 bases). Trimming cost V 1 base and J 3 bases, with 19 bases left between them. Germline assignment: CDR1 SGHTA and CDR2 FQGNSA. CDR3 length equals 17 residues. CDR3 nucleotide sequence: TGTGCCAGCAGCTTAGGCGGGGTCTGGGACTCCGGCTACGAGCAGTACTTC. This translates into CASSLGGVWDSGYEQYF.

This clone was detected only once. The chain links TRBV7-2 to TRBJ2-3; TRBD2 might be the D (6 bases). Deletions cut 5 bases from V and 2 bases from J, with 11 bases between. The CDR3 totals 14 residues. The germline V gene has CDR1 SGHTA and CDR2 FQGNSA. The CDR3 sequence: CASSHRTNTDTQYF. CDR3 in DNA: TGTGCCAGCAGCCACCGGACTAACACAGATACGCAGTATTTT.

This chain uses TRBV19 with TRBJ1-5; unclear D gene. The CDR3 runs to 15 residues. Trimming shortened V by 3 bases and J by 2 bases, and 11 bases separated the two germline ends. Germline V gene sequence: CDR1 LNHDA, CDR2 SQIVND (reference sequence). CDR3 bases: TGTGCCAGTAGTATCCGTGGTCCCGGCAATCAGCCCCAGCATTTT. Translated: CASSIRGPGNQPQHF.

This clone is a singleton in its sample. V and J are TRBV27 and TRBJ1-2; TRBD1 is a possible D gene (5 bases). The V gene's germline CDR1 is MNHEY and CDR2 SMNVEV (reference sequence). V gave up 6 bases and J gave up 3 bases, with 11 bases separating them. This CDR3 has 13 residues. CDR3 in amino acids: CASSDGGYYGYTF. DNA for the CDR3: TGTGCCAGCAGCGACGGGGGATACTATGGCTACACCTTC.

Judged by abundance, this clone is medium-sized. The V gene is TRBV6-4, the J gene TRBJ2-3, with TRBD2 identical over 9 bases. Germline CDR1 is MRHNA and CDR2 is SNTAGT. Unmatched junction bases numbered 6, after V lost 6 bases and J lost 2 bases. The CDR3 contains 15 residues. CDR3 bases: TGTGCCAGCAGCCAGACTAGCGGTAACACAGATACGCAGTATTTT. Amino acid sequence: CASSQTSGNTDTQYF.

The chain links TRBV9 to TRBJ1-3; TRBD1 agrees at 9 bases. V shed 2 bases and J 4 bases; nucleotides not matched to a gene: 7. Germline V lookup: CDR1 SGDLS, CDR2 YYNGEE. The CDR3 extends over 16 amino acids. CDR3 sequence reads: CASSVGQGQRGNTIYF. CDR3 coding DNA: TGTGCCAGCAGCGTTGGACAGGGGCAAAGAGGAAACACCATATATTTT.

This clone was detected once. The V gene is TRBV19, the J gene TRBJ2-4, with 11 bases lining up with TRBD2. The J segment lost 8 bases and the V segment lost 3 bases, leaving 9 bases of the junction unmatched. CDR3 length equals 16 residues. CDR1 and CDR2 (germline): LNHDA, SQIVND (reference sequence). The CDR3 spells CASSIPLAGGLDIQYF. DNA for the CDR3: TGTGCCAGTAGTATTCCATTAGCGGGGGGGCTGGACATTCAGTACTTC.

This sequence joins TRBV14 and TRBJ1-1, with TRBD1 as a possible D gene (6 bases). The germline V and J ends were trimmed by 1 base and 1 base, with 10 bases remaining between them. The CDR3 extends over 15 amino acids. Germline V lookup: CDR1 SGHDN, CDR2 FVKESK. CDR3 nucleotide sequence: TGTGCCAGCAGCCAAGCGCAGGGGAGGAACACTGAAGCTTTCTTT. It is translated as CASSQAQGRNTEAFF.

This CDR3 is CASSLTGDTEAFF. CDR3 DNA sequence: TGCGCCAGCAGCCTGACAGGCGATACTGAAGCTTTCTTT. This chain links TRBV5-1 with TRBJ1-1, with D maybe TRBD1 (6 bases). Germline V gives CDR1 SGHRS, CDR2 YFSETQ. The V gene lost 4 bases and the J gene lost 5 bases, with 12 bases spanning the gap. This CDR3 has 13 amino acids.

The genes are TRBV5-1 and TRBJ1-1, with D perhaps TRBD1 (6 bases). Germline V CDR1 and CDR2: SGHRS, YFSETQ. There are 13 residues in the CDR3. V lost 3 bases and J lost 4, with 10 bases in between. The CDR3 DNA reads TGCGCCAGCAGCTCCCAGGGGCGCACTGAAGCTTTCTTT. This sequence encodes CASSSQGRTEAFF. The variable domain in full, completed from reference TRBV5-1 and TRBJ1-1, reads KAGVTQTPRYLIKTRGQQVTLSCSPISGHRSVSWYQQTPGQGLQFLFEYFSETQRNKGNFPGRFSGRQFSNSRSEMNVSTLELGDSALYLCASSSQGRTEAFFGQGTRLTVV.

The rearrangement uses TRBV12-3 or TRBV12-4 and TRBJ1-2; maybe TRBD1 (6 bases). The CDR3 has 11 amino acids. Trimming shortened V by 6 bases and J by 6 bases, and 8 bases separated the two germline ends. CDR3 bases: TGTGCCAGCAGCCAGGGGAATGGCTACACCTTC. Its translation: CASSQGNGYTF.

The V call is TRBV11-2, the J call TRBJ2-7; maybe TRBD1 (5 bases). This CDR3 has 13 amino acids. V shed 5 bases and J shed 3 bases, with 11 bases lying between them. The germline gives CDR1 SGHAT, CDR2 FQNNGV. CDR3 DNA: TGTGCCAGCAGCCCAGACAGTAGCTACGAGCAGTACTTC. Translation: CASSPDSSYEQYF.

The rearrangement uses TRBV6-5 and TRBJ1-5; D not resolved. Trimming cost V 0 bases and J 7 bases, with 10 bases left between them. The CDR3 covers 14 residues. Germline CDR1 MNHEY, CDR2 SVGAGI. The CDR3 spells CASSYSTIGQPQHF. The CDR3 DNA reads TGTGCCAGCAGTTACTCGACTATCGGGCAGCCCCAGCATTTT.

The CDR3 spells CASSYSGTQPQHF. The DNA of the CDR3 is TGTGCCAGCAGTTACTCGGGTACGCAGCCCCAGCATTTT. The J gene is TRBJ1-5, the V gene TRBV6-6; no firm D call. Trimming left V 0 bases short and J 7 bases short, with 7 bases between. The germline V gene encodes CDR1 MNHNY and CDR2 SVGAGI (reference sequence). The length of the CDR3 is 13 residues.

V and J are TRBV5-5 and TRBJ1-1; D gene unclear. The CDR3 totals 11 residues. V was pared by 6 bases and J by 1 base, with 4 bases between. CDR1 is SGHKS, CDR2 YYEKEE, per germline (reference sequence). CDR3 DNA: TGTGCCAGCATGAAGAACACTGAAGCTTTCTTT. Protein: CASMKNTEAFF.

This clone was seen a few times. This chain uses TRBV12-3 or TRBV12-4 with TRBJ2-1; no clear D. This CDR3 is built from 13 residues. The germline V and J ends were trimmed by 1 base and 9 bases, with 10 bases remaining between them. The CDR3 nucleotides read TGTGCCAGCAGTTTAGGGTATGGGTTTGAGCAGTTCTTC. Translating it yields CASSLGYGFEQFF.

The V call is TRBV20-1, the J call TRBJ1-2, with 7 nucleotides matching TRBD1. The CDR3 loop spans 11 amino acids. J lost 6 bases, V lost 2 bases, and 0 bases had no gene match. Germline V gives CDR1 DFQATT, CDR2 SNEGSKA (reference sequence). This CDR3 reads CSARQGDGYTF. For the CDR3, the DNA is TGCAGTGCTAGACAGGGGGATGGCTACACCTTC.

This clone was found once. This chain connects TRBV2 to TRBJ1-6; the match to TRBD1 covers 8 bases. This CDR3 region has 13 residues. Trimming took 7 bases from V and 14 from J; bases not matched to a gene: 10. Germline V gene lookup returns CDR1 SNHLY and CDR2 FYNNEI. For the CDR3, the DNA is TGTGCCAGCAACACAGGGGGGTTTCTAGCCCTCCACTTT. This sequence encodes CASNTGGFLALHF.

The genes are TRBV10-3 and TRBJ2-7; TRBD1 agrees at 7 bases. This CDR3 contains 13 residues. The trim removed 6 bases at V and 4 bases at J, leaving 6 bases unmatched. Germline lookup yields CDR1 ENHRY and CDR2 SYGVKD. Here the CDR3 reads CAISARGLYEQYF. CDR3 in DNA: TGTGCCATCAGCGCAAGGGGGCTGTACGAGCAGTACTTC.

The gene calls are TRBV4-2 and TRBJ1-4; TRBD1 aligns across 8 bases. The V and J ends lost 1 base and 7 bases, in that order; junction bases with no gene match: 5. CDR1 is LGHNA, CDR2 YNFKEQ, per germline. The CDR3 consists of 15 residues. The CDR3 here is CASSQADRDFEKLFF. DNA for the CDR3: TGTGCCAGCAGCCAAGCGGACAGGGATTTTGAAAAACTGTTTTTT.

The gene calls are TRBV6-5 and TRBJ1-1; D unclear. With 6 bases removed from V and 1 base from J, the gap between germline ends came to 12 bases. In germline, CDR1 is MNHEY, CDR2 SVGAGI. The CDR3 has 14 amino acids. The CDR3 nucleotides are TGTGCCAGCAGGGCCGGGCAGGAGAACACTGAAGCTTTCTTT. Translating gives CASRAGQENTEAFF.

This sequence joins TRBV7-3 and TRBJ1-6; 7 bases agree with TRBD1. CDR1 and CDR2 from the germline V gene are SGHTA and FQGTGA. CDR3 size: 14 residues. Trimming cost V 5 bases and J 9 bases; bases outside gene matches: 7. The CDR3 region has the DNA TGTGCCAGCAGCGACACAGGGGTACGTTCACCCCTCCACTTT. Translation: CASSDTGVRSPLHF.

CDR3 bases: TGTGCCAGCAGCTTAACGGGGGGGCCTGCAGATACGCAGTATTTT. Its protein is CASSLTGGPADTQYF. V gene TRBV7-3 combines with J gene TRBJ2-3, with D possibly TRBD2 on 7 matching bases. CDR3 length equals 15 residues. Trimming pared 0 bases from V and 4 bases from J, leaving 11 bases between. Germline assignment: CDR1 SGHTA and CDR2 FQGTGA.